This T cell receptor (beta chain) was retrieved from a study of blood T cells in healthy people across ages. Study-wide results and limits: Considered underestimates were the diversity estimates obtained from one million T cells. Older individuals had lower TCR beta diversity per million T cells (the decline was roughly linear).

The germline CDR1 and CDR2 sequences are LGHDT and YNNKEL (reference sequence). The CDR3 totals 13 residues. V dropped 8 bases and J dropped 0 bases, with 8 bases sitting between them. In the case of this clonotype: Its antigen is as yet unknown.

Together with a sample-barcoded 5' primer, a J-beta primer mix was included in a second PCR lasting about 7 to 11 cycles. TCRdb recomputed calls from the 5' RACE reads with MiXCR, one row per CDR3 protein. Here the sample spans approximately 900,000 distinct CDR3 sequences, around 46% being singletons. The chain recombines TRBV3-1 with TRBJ2-4; D is uncertain. The TCR originated in a man younger than 40 in good health. The sample comprised blood. DNA for the CDR3: TGTGCCAGCGAATCGGTAGCCAAAAACATTCAGTACTTC. It encodes CASESVAKNIQYF.